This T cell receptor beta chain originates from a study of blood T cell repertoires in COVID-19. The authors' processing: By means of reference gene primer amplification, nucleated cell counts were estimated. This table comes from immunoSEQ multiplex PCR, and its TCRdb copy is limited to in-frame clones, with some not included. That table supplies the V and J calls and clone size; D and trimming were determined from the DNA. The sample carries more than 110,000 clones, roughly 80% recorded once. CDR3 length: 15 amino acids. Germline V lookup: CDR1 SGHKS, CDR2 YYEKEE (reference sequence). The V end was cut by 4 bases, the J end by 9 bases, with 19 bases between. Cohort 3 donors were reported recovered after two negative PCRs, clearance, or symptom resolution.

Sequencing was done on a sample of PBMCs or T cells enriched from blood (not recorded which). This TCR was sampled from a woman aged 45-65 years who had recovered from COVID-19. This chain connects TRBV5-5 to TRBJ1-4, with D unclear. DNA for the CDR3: TGTGCCAGCAGCCCCATCTTATCCCCAACTCAAAAACTGTTTTTT. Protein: CASSPILSPTQKLFF.